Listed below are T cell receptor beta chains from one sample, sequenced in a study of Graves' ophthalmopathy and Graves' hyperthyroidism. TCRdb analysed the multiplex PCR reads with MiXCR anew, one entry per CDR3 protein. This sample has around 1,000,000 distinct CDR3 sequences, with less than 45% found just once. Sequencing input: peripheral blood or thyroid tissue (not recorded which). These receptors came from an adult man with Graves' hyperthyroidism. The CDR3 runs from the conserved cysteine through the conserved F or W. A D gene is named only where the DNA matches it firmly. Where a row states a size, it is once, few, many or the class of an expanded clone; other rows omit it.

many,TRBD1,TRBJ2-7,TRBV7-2,TGTGCCAGCAGCTCGCTGACAGGGGGCTACGAGCAGTACTTC,CASSSLTGGYEQYF
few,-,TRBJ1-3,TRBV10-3,TGTGCCAGCTCACCACCGGGAGGCTCTGGAAACACCATATATTTT,CASSPPGGSGNTIYF
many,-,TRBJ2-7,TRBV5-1,TGCGCCAGCAGCTTGGCCGGGTCCCTCGAGCAGTACTTC,CASSLAGSLEQYF
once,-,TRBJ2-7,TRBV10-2,TGTGCCACCAGCCCCGGGACGAACTCCTACGAGCAGTACTTC,CATSPGTNSYEQYF
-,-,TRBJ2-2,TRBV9,TGTGCCAGCAGCGTAGGTGGTCGGGACGGCACCGGGGAGCTGTTTTTT,CASSVGGRDGTGELFF
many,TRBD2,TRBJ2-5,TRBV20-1,TGCAGTGCCCCATCGGGGGGAGCACACCGTGAGACCCAGTACTTC,CSAPSGGAHRETQYF
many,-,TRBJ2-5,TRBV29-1,TGCAGCGTTGTGGAGCAAGAGACCCAGTACTTC,CSVVEQETQYF
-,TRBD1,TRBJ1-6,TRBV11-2,TGTGCCAGCAGCAGCCGACAGGGAAGTGATTCACCCCTCCACTTT,CASSSRQGSDSPLHF
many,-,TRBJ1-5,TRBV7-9,TGTGCCAGCAGCTCGAGCTCCACGATCGGCAATCAGCCCCAGCATTTT,CASSSSSTIGNQPQHF
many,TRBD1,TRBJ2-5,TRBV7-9,TGTGCCAGCAGTTTACAGGGGGGAGAGGAAGCCCAGTACTTC,CASSLQGGEEAQYF
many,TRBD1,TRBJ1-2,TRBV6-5,TGTGCCAGCAGTAACACAGGGGGTGGTGGCTACACCTTC,CASSNTGGGGYTF
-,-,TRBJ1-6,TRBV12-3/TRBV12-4,TGTGCCAGCAGTTTAAGCACGGGATCACCCCTCCACTTT,CASSLSTGSPLHF
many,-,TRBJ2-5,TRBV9,TGTGCCAGCAGCGTAGGTCGCGAGCAAGAGACCCAGTACTTC,CASSVGREQETQYF
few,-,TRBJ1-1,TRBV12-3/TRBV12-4,TGTGCCAGCAGTCGGACAGTCTTCGCTGAAGCTTTCTTT,CASSRTVFAEAFF
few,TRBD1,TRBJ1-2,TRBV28,TGTGCCAGCAGTTTGACCGGGACAGGACACTATGGCTACACCTTC,CASSLTGTGHYGYTF
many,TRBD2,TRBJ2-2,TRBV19,TGTGCCAGTAGTATGACTAGCACGAACACCGGGGAGCTGTTTTTT,CASSMTSTNTGELFF